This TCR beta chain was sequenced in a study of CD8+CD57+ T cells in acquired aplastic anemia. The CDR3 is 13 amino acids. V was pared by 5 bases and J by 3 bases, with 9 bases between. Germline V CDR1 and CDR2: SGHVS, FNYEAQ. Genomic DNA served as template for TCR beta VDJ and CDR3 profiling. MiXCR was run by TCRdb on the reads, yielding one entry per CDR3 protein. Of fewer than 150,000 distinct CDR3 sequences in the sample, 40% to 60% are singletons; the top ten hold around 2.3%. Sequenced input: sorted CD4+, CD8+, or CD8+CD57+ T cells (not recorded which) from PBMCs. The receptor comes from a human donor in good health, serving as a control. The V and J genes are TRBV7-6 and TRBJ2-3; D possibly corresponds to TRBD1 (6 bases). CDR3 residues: CASSKGQTDTQYF. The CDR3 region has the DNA TGTGCCAGCAGCAAGGGACAAACAGATACGCAGTATTTT.